This T cell receptor beta chain was sequenced in a study of cytomegalovirus exposure and HLA in healthy donors (dated by TCRdb to the late 2010s). In terms of the full investigation: An earlier analysis of about 530 of the donors reported over 250 Gb of sequence data and 95 million to 140 million unique TCR beta sequences obtained from 150 million to 200 million T cells. An early release covering about 600 HLA-typed donors comprised 300 to 350 gigabases of sequencing data and roughly 85 million unique TCR sequences. Among the roughly 370 genotyped donors, approximately 76% belonged to the genetic ancestry cluster associated with self-reported Caucasian donors. The study aimed to test whether signatures of past pathogen exposure could be identified by cataloging public T cell receptors. Using immunosequencing, the study profiled T cell repertoires from fewer than 700 subjects and related those repertoires to cytomegalovirus serostatus. Along with the 666-subject first cohort, a separate validation cohort of 120 different subjects was used. To predict cytomegalovirus infection status, the study brought together high-throughput TCR immunosequencing, statistical association of individual TCRs with disease status, and machine learning. In a later analysis, previously published TCR beta repertoires from several hundred donors were re-analyzed and high-resolution HLA genotyping was added so that TCR occurrence patterns could be studied. Rather than using new phenotypic data, the later analysis identified candidate immune exposures from TCR beta sequences and from how often those sequences occurred across donors. To decide whether each TCR beta V gene segment behaved as functional or pseudogenic, an earlier analysis of over 500 of the donors relied on high-throughput TCR beta sequencing. Donor age, sex, ethnicity and CMV serostatus were compiled together with the repertoire data. A later genetic analysis used genome-wide SNP genotypes for about 60% of the 666 donors, treating that subset as a discovery cohort. All discovery cohort repertoires had been generated on a single sequencing platform. HLA typing covered class I and class II loci at four-digit resolution. Typing coverage differed by locus: A, B, C, DRB1 and DQB1 were typed in roughly 629-640 donors, DQA1 in about 560, DPA1 in roughly 590, and DPB1 in approximately 450. About five DR-DQ haplotypes were handled as single units for association and clustering, since linkage in the cohort was strong. Across 398 genotyped donors of the cohort, an average of approximately 200,000 unique TCR beta nucleotide sequences per donor were sequenced, and roughly a sixth of those sequences were non-productive.

Beyond this particular receptor, the publication reports: The 87-base-pair reads could not distinguish some IMGT-functional V segments, including TRBV6-2 and TRBV6-3, so those segments were excluded. Most CMV-associated TCR beta chains appeared to be HLA-restricted in a later analysis, and the HLA associations seemed to be driven largely by CMV exposure. Because HLA typing was unavailable for some donors at each locus, only the typed subset was used in association tests. The only immune exposure information available for the cohort was CMV serostatus. In this cohort, only TCR beta chains were sequenced, and detectable features were limited by the absence of alpha or paired-chain data. In vitro tests confirmed that a few of the cytomegalovirus-associated TCR beta chains recognize cytomegalovirus antigens. Several of the top co-occurrence clusters appeared to be linked to parvovirus B19, influenza, CMV and Epstein-Barr virus, according to a later analysis. According to a later genetic analysis, donors in an Asian-associated ancestry cluster had fewer N-insertions in productive TCRs than the roughly 700-donor mean. In a later analysis, the rate of TCR association differed among HLA loci, with DRB1 alleles having the most associated TCRs and HLA-C alleles having the fewest. A group of highly shared sequence variants was considered likely to be a technical artifact of the sequencing pipeline. A further reported finding was that TCR beta sequences accurately predicted the HLA-A and HLA-B alleles for most subjects in the first cohort. Roughly uniform sequencing depth across donors was assumed in presence/absence analyses, although this assumption may not hold. A later analysis associated 16,951 TCR beta sequences with specific HLA alleles at a false discovery rate of 0.05. Because counts were too low, around 17 rarely observed V segments, including chromosome 9 orphons, were left out of the earlier analysis of 587 of the donors. Assigning TCR associations to individual alleles was difficult when HLA alleles, especially DR and DQ, strongly co-occurred. V-gene and J-gene trimming of TCR beta chains was associated with a missense DCLRE1C variant in a later genetic analysis, and the association was replicated in an independent cohort. According to the authors, the approach could potentially be generalized to other disease states and immunological phenotypes. The classifier was reported to diagnose cytomegalovirus status with high specificity and sensitivity in both the original cohort and the validation cohort. An earlier analysis of around 500 of the donors showed that most TCR beta V segments appeared in productive rearrangements either about 87% or about 30% of the time, which broadly matched IMGT annotations. In a later analysis, HLA-associated TCR beta chains showed more clonal expansion and lower generation probabilities than non-associated chains that were equally common. Most TCR sequences were observed very rarely across donors, whereas some public TCRs were present in many individuals. A total of about 150 TCR beta chains were listed by the study as associated with cytomegalovirus. Linkage disequilibrium might explain the correlated functional status among segregating V segments, but an unknown experimental factor could not be ruled out.

Worth noting for this clone: Its antigen is still unknown. No base quality values were provided; no much bigger clone lies one nucleotide off.

The library was generated by the immunoSEQ multiplex PCR assay. For the multiplex PCR, a mixture combining 60 forward primers for TCR Vbeta segments and 13 reverse primers for TCR Jbeta segments was used. The CDR3 region of rearranged TCR beta genes was amplified from genomic DNA by a multiplex PCR assay. The amplified TCR beta libraries were sequenced on the Illumina HiSeq System as 87-base-pair reads. The paper's data handling went like this. Across the 670 or so repertoires, a later analysis counted roughly 84 million unique TCR beta chains, 9.5 million to 12 million of which were shared by at least two donors. Raw reads were error-corrected and collapsed into unique sequences with a nearest-neighbor algorithm that merged closely related sequences to remove PCR and sequencing errors. Alignment of CDR3 sequences to IMGT reference sequences was used to assign V, D and J gene segments. For a sequence to be retained, a match of at least six nucleotides was required to both a V gene segment and a J gene segment. Rearrangements were classified as productive when the CDR3 lacked stop codons and remained in frame with V and J, and all other rearrangements were classified as non-productive. CDR3 was defined by IMGT convention, running from the second conserved V-encoded cysteine to the conserved J-encoded phenylalanine. The earlier analysis of about 590 of the donors excluded sequences that lacked an unambiguous match to a single V gene segment. An earlier analysis of roughly 590 of the donors called V segments functional above 56.7% productive rearrangements and segregating when the between-donor standard deviation exceeded 5%. A statistical classification framework was built to diagnose cytomegalovirus status from the catalog of TCR beta chain sequences. A later analysis assigned V and J genes by comparing TCR nucleotide sequences with IMGT/GENE-DB human TR gene sequences. The TCRdist pipeline was used in a later analysis to assign CDR3 sequences and most-parsimonious VDJ recombination scenarios. In a later analysis, each TCR beta chain was defined by its CDR3 amino acid sequence together with its V-gene family, and reads lacking a unique V-gene family were excluded. As a way to deal with suspected cross-contamination and a sequencing artifact, a later analysis dropped 500 to 700 nucleotide sequences that were highly shared and had low generation probability. For each public chain, a later analysis derived a clonal expansion index from normalized ranks of inferred template counts within each repertoire. In a later analysis, generation probabilities were computed with a VDJ recombination model fitted to out-of-frame rearrangements, and the resulting probabilities were checked against IGoR. Hypergeometric tests were used in a later analysis to score TCR-TCR, TCR-HLA and TCR-CMV co-occurrence, with a repertoire-size bias correction applied to the TCR pairs. A later analysis estimated false discovery rates by permuting HLA or CMV assignments 20 times. In a later analysis, co-occurring TCRs were grouped using DBSCAN, and TCRdist sequence similarity was added for clustering within HLA-allele-positive subsets. Co-occurrence clustering excluded repertoires with fewer than 30,000 or more than 120,000 public chains, plus five with anomalous nucleotide sharing. TCRdb re-hosts the immuneACCESS table, in-frame sequences only. Its copies lack some clones; in the studies checked, an unresolved V gene accounts for under half of them, and the cause for the rest is not known. That table furnishes V, J and clone size, whereas the DNA furnished D and trimming. This sample holds hundreds of thousands of clones; around 79% were observed only once. The top ten hold 1.8% of the sample.

CDR3 length: 16 amino acids, cysteine to phenylalanine. The DNA shown is the 48-base CDR3, in frame from base 1. V is trimmed back by 4 bases and J by 4 bases, and the junction contains 11 bases that no gene match accounts for. CDR1 is given as MNHEY and CDR2 as SVGAGI, both from the germline V gene. The cohort comprised around 700 healthy bone marrow donors. At the time of sampling, every cohort member was nominally healthy, though immune exposures that went unrecorded were likely present. The donor was CMV seronegative and belonged to the group of 352 seronegative cohort members. A peripheral blood sample was collected from each donor, and TCR beta sequencing was performed on peripheral blood mononuclear cells. Genomic DNA extraction from the blood cell samples was performed with the Qiagen DNeasy Blood Extraction Kit.

Sequencing used PBMCs. The sequence came from a male donor in good health and CMV-seronegative. The chain joins TRBV6-5 to TRBJ2-7, and 9 bases in between align with TRBD1. The nucleotide sequence reads TGTGCCAGCAGTTCGCCGACCGGGACAGGGCAGTACGAGCAGTACTTC. The resulting protein is CASSSPTGTGQYEQYF.